The rows below give T cell receptor beta chains drawn from one sample of a study of cytomegalovirus exposure and HLA in healthy donors. TCRdb keeps only in-frame clones here, not all; method: immunoSEQ multiplex PCR. The sample shows about 110,000 clones, under 80% of them seen only once. Sequencing was performed on PBMCs. The receptors stem from a woman in her forties or fifties in good health and CMV-seropositive. Both conserved end residues are part of each CDR3. A D gene is named only where the DNA matches it firmly. Not every row has a clone size; where given, it reads once, few, many or a size class.

j_gene | abundance | v_gene | d_gene | CDR3aa | CDR3nt
TRBJ2-7 | NA | TRBV5-1 | TRBD1 | CASSLTGDSYEQYF | TGCGCCAGCAGCTTGACAGGGGACTCCTACGAGCAGTACTTC
TRBJ2-2 | NA | TRBV7-9 | NA | CSSSLGGLELFF | TGTTCCAGCAGCTTAGGAGGGCTAGAGCTGTTTTTT
TRBJ1-2 | NA | TRBV7-2 | TRBD1 | CASRALGQGDYGYTF | TGTGCCAGCAGGGCCCTGGGACAGGGAGACTATGGCTACACCTTC
TRBJ2-3 | once | TRBV7-2 | NA | CASSLWQASTDTQYF | TGTGCCAGCAGCTTATGGCAGGCTAGCACAGATACGCAGTATTTT
TRBJ2-3 | NA | TRBV5-1 | NA | CASSLGSPTDTQYF | TGCGCCAGCAGCTTGGGGAGTCCCACAGATACGCAGTATTTT
TRBJ2-2 | NA | TRBV5-1 | TRBD1 | CASSPTGVNTGELFF | TGCGCCAGCAGCCCGACAGGGGTGAACACCGGGGAGCTGTTTTTT
TRBJ1-5 | NA | TRBV18 | NA | CASPTRTRGNQPQHF | TGTGCCAGCCCCACGCGGACAAGGGGCAATCAGCCCCAGCATTTT
TRBJ2-2 | NA | TRBV29-1 | NA | CSVEGRTGELFF | TGCAGCGTTGAAGGGAGGACCGGGGAGCTGTTTTTT
TRBJ2-3 | NA | TRBV7-9 | NA | CASSFVSPGADTQYF | TGTGCCAGCAGCTTCGTATCTCCGGGGGCAGATACGCAGTATTTT
TRBJ2-3 | NA | TRBV7-2 | NA | CASSTGPSGGTQYF | TGTGCCAGCAGCACGGGCCCCAGCGGTGGGACGCAGTATTTT
TRBJ1-6 | NA | TRBV6-6 | TRBD1 | CASSPPGQSNSPLHF | TGTGCCAGCAGCCCCCCGGGACAGAGCAATTCACCCCTCCACTTT
TRBJ1-2 | NA | TRBV28 | NA | CASSLGGTSNYGYTF | TGTGCCAGCAGTTTAGGCGGGACTTCTAACTATGGCTACACCTTC
TRBJ2-5 | NA | TRBV5-6 | NA | CASSLPGLGGETQYF | TGTGCCAGCAGCCTCCCCGGCTTGGGGGGAGAGACCCAGTACTTC
TRBJ1-3 | NA | TRBV18 | NA | CASSPIRDISGNTIYF | TGTGCCAGCTCACCAATCCGGGACATCTCTGGAAACACCATATATTTT
TRBJ1-2 | NA | TRBV7-6 | TRBD1 | CASSLNPPGQGADYGYTF | TGTGCCAGCAGCCTGAACCCCCCGGGACAGGGCGCGGACTATGGCTACACCTTC
TRBJ2-1 | NA | TRBV10-3 | NA | CAISRYYNEQFF | TGTGCCATCAGCCGGTACTACAATGAGCAGTTCTTC
TRBJ2-5 | few | TRBV9 | NA | CASSVGGVPQETQYF | TGTGCCAGCAGCGTAGGGGGGGTCCCCCAAGAGACCCAGTACTTC
TRBJ2-1 | NA | TRBV5-1 | NA | CASSLAEGANEQFF | TGCGCCAGCAGCTTGGCCGAGGGAGCCAATGAGCAGTTCTTC
TRBJ1-3 | few | TRBV5-6 | NA | CASSLLGNTIYF | TGTGCCAGCAGTCTCCTTGGAAACACCATATATTTT
TRBJ2-3 | once | TRBV9 | NA | CASSVDTDTQYF | TGTGCCAGCAGCGTAGACACCGATACGCAGTATTTT
TRBJ2-7 | once | TRBV5-1 | NA | CASSLERFSGEQYF | TGCGCCAGCAGCTTGGAGCGGTTCTCGGGTGAGCAGTACTTC
TRBJ1-3 | few | TRBV2 | NA | CASSPAATDGNTIYF | TGTGCCAGCAGTCCTGCCGCAACTGATGGAAACACCATATATTTT
TRBJ1-4 | NA | TRBV4-1 | NA | CASSPEGRGGSEKLFF | TGCGCCAGCAGCCCCGAGGGGCGGGGAGGAAGTGAAAAACTGTTTTTT
TRBJ1-4 | NA | TRBV5-1 | TRBD1 | CASSSGTGGWKLFF | TGCGCCAGCAGCTCCGGGACAGGGGGATGGAAACTGTTTTTT
TRBJ1-3 | NA | TRBV7-9 | NA | CSSSQTWRGTGNTIYF | TGTTCCAGCAGCCAAACCTGGAGAGGGACTGGAAACACCATATATTTT
TRBJ2-7 | few | TRBV10-3 | TRBD1 | CAISESGGQGLREQYF | TGTGCCATCAGTGAGTCAGGGGGACAGGGTCTGAGGGAGCAGTACTTC
TRBJ1-2 | NA | TRBV28 | NA | CASGRGDTYGYTF | TGTGCCAGCGGGAGGGGGGACACCTATGGCTACACCTTC
TRBJ2-5 | NA | TRBV7-3 | TRBD2 | CASSPFGLAGGETQYF | TGTGCCAGCAGCCCTTTCGGACTAGCGGGGGGAGAGACCCAGTACTTC
TRBJ2-4 | few | TRBV5-4 | TRBD1 | CASSPGQERSKNSQYF | TGTGCCAGCAGTCCCGGACAGGAGAGATCCAAAAACAGTCAGTACTTC
TRBJ1-1 | once | TRBV7-9 | NA | CASSTTGFAEAFF | TGTGCCAGCAGCACTACAGGGTTTGCTGAAGCTTTCTTT
TRBJ2-3 | NA | TRBV7-6 | TRBD2 | CASSLASGTIADTQYF | TGTGCCAGCAGCTTAGCGTCTGGGACTATCGCAGATACGCAGTATTTT
TRBJ2-5 | NA | TRBV9 | TRBD1 | CASSVADRGQGTQYF | TGTGCCAGCAGCGTAGCGGACAGGGGGCAGGGGACCCAGTACTTC
TRBJ2-7 | NA | TRBV5-1 | NA | CASSVPGASEQYF | TGCGCCAGCTCTGTCCCCGGGGCTAGCGAGCAGTACTTC
TRBJ2-4 | NA | TRBV2 | TRBD2 | CATTGGAKNSQYF | TGTGCCACCACGGGGGGGGCCAAAAACAGTCAGTACTTC
TRBJ2-5 | NA | TRBV7-2 | NA | CASSPHAGYETQYF | TGTGCCAGCAGCCCCCACGCGGGGTACGAGACCCAGTACTTC
TRBJ1-2 | NA | TRBV12-5 | TRBD1 | CASGFRTGVGGYTF | TGTGCTAGTGGTTTCCGGACAGGGGTTGGTGGCTACACCTTC
TRBJ1-1 | NA | TRBV7-2 | NA | CASTTSYGQPEAFF | TGTGCCAGCACCACCTCCTACGGACAGCCTGAGGCTTTCTTT
TRBJ2-5 | NA | TRBV5-4 | TRBD2 | CASSSRTSGRAGETQYF | TGTGCCAGCAGCTCCCGGACTAGCGGGAGGGCTGGAGAGACCCAGTACTTC
TRBJ1-2 | NA | TRBV2 | NA | CASSYDSNSYGYTF | TGTGCCAGCAGCTATGACAGTAACAGCTATGGCTACACCTTC
TRBJ2-1 | NA | TRBV11-2 | TRBD1 | CASSLAGTGANEQFF | TGTGCCAGCAGCTTAGCCGGGACAGGGGCCAATGAGCAGTTCTTC
TRBJ1-1 | NA | TRBV29-1 | NA | CSVEGGVGGAFF | TGCAGCGTTGAAGGGGGGGTGGGTGGAGCTTTCTTT
TRBJ2-7 | NA | TRBV7-9 | NA | CASSTDRSYEQYF | TGTGCCAGCAGCACAGACAGGAGCTACGAGCAGTACTTC
TRBJ1-2 | NA | TRBV2 | NA | CASSEEQTFYGYTF | TGTGCCAGCAGTGAAGAACAGACCTTCTATGGCTACACCTTC
TRBJ1-6 | NA | TRBV27 | NA | CASSPSSYNSPLHF | TGTGCCAGCAGTCCGAGCTCCTATAATTCACCCCTCCACTTT
TRBJ1-6 | NA | TRBV12-5 | NA | CASGFGGVDSPLHF | TGTGCTAGTGGTTTCGGGGGGGTTGATTCACCCCTCCACTTT
TRBJ2-1 | NA | TRBV4-2 | TRBD2 | CASSQDPSGGGVDEQFF | TGTGCCAGCAGCCAAGATCCCAGTGGCGGGGGGGTGGATGAGCAGTTCTTC
TRBJ2-7 | NA | TRBV5-6 | TRBD1 | CASSLGQGGQGVFEQYF | TGTGCCAGCAGCTTGGGACAGGGGGGGCAGGGGGTTTTCGAGCAGTACTTC
TRBJ2-5 | NA | TRBV7-2 | NA | CASSLDWLAETQYF | TGTGCCAGCAGCTTAGACTGGCTAGCGGAGACCCAGTACTTC
TRBJ2-1 | few | TRBV5-4 | TRBD2 | CASRGRGGSYNEQFF | TGTGCCAGCAGAGGGCGGGGGGGTTCCTACAATGAGCAGTTCTTC
TRBJ2-7 | once | TRBV18 | NA | CASSPSDSREQYF | TGTGCCAGCTCACCCTCGGACAGTCGGGAGCAGTACTTC